Reported below is one T cell receptor (beta chain). Its antigen remains unidentified. This CDR3 has 16 amino acids. Trimming removed 4 bases from V and 6 bases from J; junction bases left unmatched: 13. Germline CDR1 reads MNHEY; CDR2 reads SVGAGI. Sequencing was performed with immunoSEQ multiplex PCR; in TCRdb, only in-frame clones are kept and a portion is missing. Here the sample spans some 150,000 clones, about 89% being singletons. The entry originates in a study of T cell responses to AZD1222 COVID-19 vaccine. Study results and caveats: Every sample of the repertoires postdated the peak T cell response.

The chain combines TRBV6-5 with TRBJ2-3; TRBD2 matches 7 bases. The clonotype was recovered from an adult in good health. The sequenced sample was peripheral blood, obtained on day 0 of MenACWY control vaccination. The CDR3 region has the DNA TGTGCCAGCAGTTCAGGATCTGCGGGAGCCAAGGATACGCAGTATTTT. Protein: CASSSGSAGAKDTQYF.